Listed below are T cell receptor beta chains from one sample, sequenced in a study of cytomegalovirus exposure and HLA in healthy donors. Method: immunoSEQ multiplex PCR; TCRdb's copy keeps in-frame clones and lacks some. The table shows approximately 100,000 clones, with 80% to 85% occurring only once. The material sequenced was PBMCs. All receptors derive from a man aged 40-49 years in good health and CMV-seronegative. Both conserved end residues are part of each CDR3. The D gene is left open where the match is weak. Clone size is shown for a subset of rows, as once, few, many or a class of expanded clone.

. | . | TRBJ1-2 | TRBV11-2 | TGTGCCAGCAGCTTTGTGGAGGGTCTGGCTGGCTACACCTTC | CASSFVEGLAGYTF
. | . | TRBJ1-5 | TRBV19 | TGTGCCAGTAGCCAACAGGGCCTTCTCAATCAGCCCCAGCATTTT | CASSQQGLLNQPQHF
. | . | TRBJ1-6 | TRBV5-1 | TGCGCCAGCAGCTTGCAGGGGAGGGAGTCACCCCTCCACTTT | CASSLQGRESPLHF
. | TRBD1 | TRBJ1-4 | TRBV30 | TGTGCCTGGACTAGACAGGGGATTGGTAATGAAAAACTGTTTTTT | CAWTRQGIGNEKLFF
. | . | TRBJ2-2 | TRBV11-1 | TGTGCCAGCAGCTTGTCAACCGGGACATTTATCGGGGAGCTGTTTTTT | CASSLSTGTFIGELFF
. | TRBD1 | TRBJ2-7 | TRBV5-4 | TGTGCCAGCAGCGGCCCGGACAGGGGGACCTACGAGCAGTACTTC | CASSGPDRGTYEQYF
. | . | TRBJ2-1 | TRBV20-1 | TGCAGTGCTAATCTTCGGAATGAGCAGTTCTTC | CSANLRNEQFF
few | TRBD1 | TRBJ2-7 | TRBV6-5 | TGTGCCAGCAGTCAGACAGGGGATCCCTCCTACGAGCAGTACTTC | CASSQTGDPSYEQYF
. | . | TRBJ1-2 | TRBV27 | TGTGCCAGCAGTTCACCGGGAGGGGGGGACTATGGCTACACCTTC | CASSSPGGGDYGYTF
. | TRBD2 | TRBJ2-3 | TRBV5-4 | TGTGCCAGCAGGCGCGGGGGTAGCACAGATACGCAGTATTTT | CASRRGGSTDTQYF
. | . | TRBJ1-1 | TRBV7-9 | TGTTCCAGCAGCTTAGGTTTCGCTGAAGCTTTCTTT | CSSSLGFAEAFF
. | TRBD1 | TRBJ1-2 | TRBV28 | TGTGCCAGCAGTGCTACAGGGGGCGGCTATGGCTACACCTTC | CASSATGGGYGYTF
. | . | TRBJ1-4 | TRBV5-1 | TGCGCCAGCAGCGCCAGGGGCCGACATGAAAAACTGTTTTTT | CASSARGRHEKLFF
few | TRBD1 | TRBJ1-2 | TRBV27 | TGTGCCAGCAGGATGGGACAGGGGGCTAACTATGGCTACACCTTC | CASRMGQGANYGYTF
. | TRBD1 | TRBJ2-7 | TRBV18 | TGTGCCAGCTCATGGGACAGGTTCTCCTACGAGCAGTACTTC | CASSWDRFSYEQYF
. | TRBD1 | TRBJ2-2 | TRBV6-5 | TGTGCCAGCAGTTGGACAGGGGGCAACACCGGGGAGCTGTTTTTT | CASSWTGGNTGELFF
. | . | TRBJ1-2 | TRBV29-1 | TGCAGCGTTGAATGGCGGAGGCTGACGAAGGGCTACACCTTC | CSVEWRRLTKGYTF
. | TRBD1 | TRBJ2-7 | TRBV27 | TGTGCCAGCAGTTTCGGACAGGGAACAACTGCCGAGCAGTACTTC | CASSFGQGTTAEQYF
. | . | TRBJ1-1 | TRBV6-5 | TGTGCCAGCTCCACATTGAACACTGAAGCTTTCTTT | CASSTLNTEAFF
. | TRBD1 | TRBJ2-4 | TRBV7-9 | TGTGCCAGCAGCTCAGGACAGGGGGAGGGGGGAAGTGCCAAAAACATTCAGTACTTC | CASSSGQGEGGSAKNIQYF
. | TRBD1 | TRBJ2-7 | TRBV15 | TGTGCCACCAGCAGAAAAAGCGGGACAGGGGTTTCCTACGAGCAGTACTTC | CATSRKSGTGVSYEQYF
. | . | TRBJ2-7 | TRBV7-2 | TGTGCCAGCAGCTTAGGAGGGAGAACCGAGCAGTACTTC | CASSLGGRTEQYF
few | TRBD2 | TRBJ2-1 | TRBV5-8 | TGTGCCAGCAGCTTGGAACTAGCGGGGGGGTACAATGAGCAGTTCTTC | CASSLELAGGYNEQFF
. | . | TRBJ2-1 | TRBV7-9 | TGTGCCAGCAGCGCCCGGAAGCGCAATGAGCAGTTCTTC | CASSARKRNEQFF
. | TRBD1 | TRBJ1-2 | TRBV2 | TGTGCCAGCAGTGTGGACAGGATGGCCGGCTACACCTTC | CASSVDRMAGYTF
. | . | TRBJ1-5 | TRBV19 | TGTGCCAGTAGTATAGACTTAAATAGCAATCAGCCCCAGCATTTT | CASSIDLNSNQPQHF
. | . | TRBJ1-1 | TRBV7-9 | TGTGCCAGCAGCCTTGGGAGCGGGGTGAACACTGAAGCTTTCTTT | CASSLGSGVNTEAFF
. | . | TRBJ2-7 | TRBV2 | TGTGCCAGCAGTGAAGCCATCTACGAGCAGTACTTC | CASSEAIYEQYF
few | . | TRBJ2-4 | TRBV6-1 | TGTGCCAGTCAGAGCAGGGCTTTGATTGACATTCAGTACTTC | CASQSRALIDIQYF
. | TRBD2 | TRBJ2-5 | TRBV18 | TGTGCCAGCAGGACTAGCGGGCGTACCGAGACCCAGTACTTC | CASRTSGRTETQYF
. | . | TRBJ2-7 | TRBV7-6 | TGTGCCAGCAGCCTTTATGGGAGCTCCTACGAGCAGTACTTC | CASSLYGSSYEQYF
. | . | TRBJ1-3 | TRBV5-5 | TGTGCCAGCAGCTTGGCGGGAAACTCTGGAAACACCATATATTTT | CASSLAGNSGNTIYF
. | TRBD1 | TRBJ2-5 | TRBV11-2 | TGTGCCAGCAGCTTTCCACAGGGGGTAGAGACCCAGTACTTC | CASSFPQGVETQYF
few | TRBD2 | TRBJ2-1 | TRBV29-1 | TGCAGCGTTGACCCGACTAGCGGGGGTCGAAATGAGCAGTTCTTC | CSVDPTSGGRNEQFF
few | . | TRBJ2-5 | TRBV7-9 | TGTGCCAGCAGCCCGCATGGACAGAACCAAGAGACCCAGTACTTC | CASSPHGQNQETQYF
. | . | TRBJ2-7 | TRBV5-1 | TGCGCCAGCAGCCGAGAGGGCGAGCAGTACTTC | CASSREGEQYF
. | . | TRBJ2-1 | TRBV13 | TGTGCCAGCAGCTTAAACGCGGATGAGCAGTTCTTC | CASSLNADEQFF
. | . | TRBJ1-1 | TRBV7-9 | TGTGCCAGCAGCGCCCCGCGGAGGACTGAAGCTTTCTTT | CASSAPRRTEAFF